This TCR beta chain was retrieved from a study of OX40 agonist ivuxolimab in advanced cancers. Study-level results: Clonal expansion in partial responders at 0.1-3.0 mg/kg ranked among the lowest. CD8+ T cells showed, on average, more clonal expansion than CD4+ cells.

Produced via immunoSEQ multiplex PCR; TCRdb's table is partial and in-frame only. The table lists tens of thousands of clones, 80% to 85% of them singletons. This clone appeared a few times. What it binds is not known. Germline CDR1 reads LGHNT; CDR2 reads FRNRAP. CDR3 length: 16 residues. Trimming took 1 base from V and 4 from J; bases not matched to a gene: 9. Systemic immunosuppression or a history of autoimmune disease excluded patients. The sample consisted of CD4+ or CD8+ T cells sorted from blood, taken in a trial of the OX40 agonist ivuxolimab. The origin of this receptor is an adult with an advanced solid tumor such as melanoma, head and neck, liver or kidney cancer. V usage is TRBV12-5 and J usage is TRBJ2-7, with 8 bases matching TRBD2. The CDR3 protein is CASGLDPGGGFYEQYF. The CDR3 DNA follows: TGTGCTAGTGGTTTGGATCCGGGAGGGGGGTTTTACGAGCAGTACTTC.